The 10 T cell receptor beta chains given below trace back to one sample, sequenced in a study of blood T cells in healthy people across ages. PCR was performed a second time for about 6 to 12 cycles using a sample-barcoded 5' primer and a J-beta primer mix. One entry per CDR3 protein results from TCRdb running MiXCR on the 5' RACE reads. The repertoire holds hundreds of thousands of distinct CDR3 sequences, roughly 24% seen once, with approximately 2.9% in the top ten. The same data also went into a second study, on T cells of mothers and their children.

Source material: blood. All receptors derive from a boy between 5 and 17 years old in good health.

The table lists this clonotype with many counts. The chain combines TRBV20-1 with TRBJ2-7; possibly TRBD2 for D (5 bases). This CDR3 comprises 13 residues. CDR1 and CDR2 (germline): DFQATT, SNEGSKA (reference sequence). The germline V and J ends were trimmed by 6 bases and 4 bases, with 16 bases remaining between them. DNA of the CDR3: TGCAGTGCGCCCATAGGAGGACGGTACGAGCAGTACTTC. Translating gives CSAPIGGRYEQYF.

The gene calls are TRBV20-1 and TRBJ1-1, with 9 bases aligning to TRBD1. The V gene's germline CDR1 is DFQATT and CDR2 SNEGSKA (reference sequence). The CDR3 has 17 residues. Unmatched junction bases numbered 12, after V lost 0 bases and J lost 4 bases. This chain's CDR3 is CSARDSAGQGRPTEAFF. DNA of the CDR3: TGCAGTGCTAGAGATTCAGCGGGACAGGGCCGCCCCACTGAAGCTTTCTTT.

The chain uses TRBV6-2 or TRBV6-3 and TRBJ1-2; no reliable D call. The CDR3 is made up of 12 amino acids. Deletions cut 6 bases from V and 7 bases from J, with 12 bases between. Germline-derived CDR1 and CDR2 are MNHEY and SVGEGT. The CDR3 DNA is TGTGCCAGCAGGCACCCCTCTTCTGGCTACACCTTC. It is translated as CASRHPSSGYTF.

The chain joins TRBV28 to TRBJ2-4; the D call may be TRBD1 or TRBD2 (5 bases each). In germline, CDR1 is MDHEN, CDR2 SYDVKM. Trimming pared 4 bases from V and 2 bases from J, leaving 18 bases between. The CDR3 contains 17 residues. Written as DNA, the CDR3 is TGTGCCAGCAGTTATCACCGGGACCCCGGCCCCAAAAACATTCAGTACTTC. This gives the protein CASSYHRDPGPKNIQYF. Full variable domain (missing parts from reference TRBV28 and TRBJ2-4): DVKVTQSSRYLVKRTGEKVFLECVQDMDHENMFWYRQDPGLGLRLIYFSYDVKMKEKGDIPEGYSVSREKKERFSLILESASTNQTSMYLCASSYHRDPGPKNIQYFGAGTRLSVL.

V is TRBV4-1 and J is TRBJ2-3; 7 bases map to TRBD2. The V gene end was trimmed by 7 bases and the J gene end by 4 bases; junction bases not matched to a gene: 8. The CDR3 covers 14 residues. Germline loops: CDR1 MGHRA, CDR2 YSYEKL. As DNA, the CDR3 is TGCGCCAGCACTAGCGGCGGGGGAGCAGATACGCAGTATTTT. It encodes CASTSGGGADTQYF.

Note on this clonotype: One end of the junction does not line up with germline, which may come from a read error. The CDR3 loop reads CTSTSGPGFNEQYF. In DNA form, the CDR3 reads TGTACCAGCACTTCTGGCCCAGGGTTTAATGAGCAGTACTTC. The gene calls are TRBV28 and TRBJ2-7, with D maybe TRBD1 (5 bases). The CDR3 is 14 amino acids. Germline V lookup: CDR1 MDHEN, CDR2 SYDVKM.

The table lists this clonotype with a few counts. The V and J genes are TRBV5-5 and TRBJ2-5; a weak D match, TRBD2 (7 bases). The ends were cut back, 5 bases at V and 0 bases at J, with 17 bases in the middle. The length of the CDR3 is 16 residues. CDR1 SGHKS and CDR2 YYEKEE come from the germline V gene (reference sequence). The chain's CDR3 is CASRFYGGAYQETQYF. DNA of the CDR3: TGTGCCAGCAGATTTTATGGGGGGGCGTACCAAGAGACCCAGTACTTC.

This clonotype was observed a few times. The V gene is TRBV10-3, the J gene TRBJ2-1, with a tentative D call TRBD1 (5 bases). This CDR3 has 14 amino acids. Per the germline V gene, CDR1 is ENHRY and CDR2 is SYGVKD. V lost 5 bases and J lost 8, with 16 bases in between. The CDR3 DNA is TGTGCCATCAGTCCAGACCCCGACAGCGATGAGCAGTTCTTC. Translated: CAISPDPDSDEQFF.

The V call is TRBV2, the J call TRBJ1-1; no reliable D call. The V gene's germline CDR1 is SNHLY and CDR2 FYNNEI. The CDR3 is made up of 13 amino acids. V shed 4 bases and J shed 0 bases, with 6 bases lying between them. CDR3: CASSAALNTEAFF. The CDR3 DNA follows: TGTGCCAGCAGTGCCGCCTTGAACACTGAAGCTTTCTTT.

There are a few counts of this clonotype. The chain joins TRBV5-1 to TRBJ2-5; weak D call: TRBD2 (5 bases). The tail of the sequence fits TRBJ2-7 better, so the J call may be wrong. There are 16 residues in the CDR3. Germline V lookup: CDR1 SGHRS, CDR2 YFSETQ. CDR3 nucleotides: TGCGCCAGCAGCTTATTTCCCGGGATTCAAGGCCCCGAGCAGTACTTC. Its translation: CASSLFPGIQGPEQYF.